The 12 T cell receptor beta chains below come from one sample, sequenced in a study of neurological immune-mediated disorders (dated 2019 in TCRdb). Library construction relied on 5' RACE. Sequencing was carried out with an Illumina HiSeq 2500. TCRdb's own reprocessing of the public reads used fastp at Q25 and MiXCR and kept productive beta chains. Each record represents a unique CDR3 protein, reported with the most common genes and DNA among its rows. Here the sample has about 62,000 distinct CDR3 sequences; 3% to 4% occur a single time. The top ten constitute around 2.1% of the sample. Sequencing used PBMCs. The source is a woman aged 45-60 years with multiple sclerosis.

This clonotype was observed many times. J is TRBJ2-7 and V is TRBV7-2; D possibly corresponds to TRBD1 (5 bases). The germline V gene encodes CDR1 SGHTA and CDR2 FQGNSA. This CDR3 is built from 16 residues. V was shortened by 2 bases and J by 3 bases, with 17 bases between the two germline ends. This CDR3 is CASSLNAAAQGYEQYF. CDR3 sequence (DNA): TGTGCCAGCAGCTTAAATGCGGCTGCGCAGGGCTACGAGCAGTACTTC. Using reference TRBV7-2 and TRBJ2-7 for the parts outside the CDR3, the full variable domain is GAGVSQSPSNKVTEKGKDVELRCDPISGHTALYWYRQSLGQGLEFLIYFQGNSAPDKSGLPSDRFSAERTGGSVSTLTIQRTQQEDSAVYLCASSLNAAAQGYEQYFGPGTRLTVT.

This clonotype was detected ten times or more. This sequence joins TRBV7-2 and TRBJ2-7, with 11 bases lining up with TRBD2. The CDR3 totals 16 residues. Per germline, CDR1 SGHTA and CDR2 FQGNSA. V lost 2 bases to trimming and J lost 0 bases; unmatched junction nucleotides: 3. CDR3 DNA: TGTGCCAGCAGCTTACTCGGGACTAGCGGCTCCTACGAGCAGTACTTC. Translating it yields CASSLLGTSGSYEQYF.

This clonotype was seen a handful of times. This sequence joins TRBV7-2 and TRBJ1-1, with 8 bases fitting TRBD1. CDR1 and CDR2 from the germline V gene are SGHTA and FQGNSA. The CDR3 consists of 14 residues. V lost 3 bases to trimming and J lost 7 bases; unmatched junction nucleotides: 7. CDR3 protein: CASSFTGQGVEAFF. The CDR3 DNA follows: TGTGCCAGCAGCTTTACCGGACAGGGAGTTGAAGCTTTCTTT.

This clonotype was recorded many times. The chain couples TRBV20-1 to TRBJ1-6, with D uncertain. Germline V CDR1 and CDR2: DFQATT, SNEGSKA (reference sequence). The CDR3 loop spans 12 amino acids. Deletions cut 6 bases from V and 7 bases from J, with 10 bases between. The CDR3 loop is CSAQNRNSPLHF. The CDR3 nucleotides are TGCAGTGCCCAAAATAGGAATTCACCCCTCCACTTT.

CDR3 sequence (DNA): TGTGCCAGCAGCTTAAATCTTCGCGAGACCCAGTACTTC. As protein: CASSLNLRETQYF. V usage is TRBV7-2 and J usage is TRBJ2-5; no firm D call. The CDR3 totals 13 residues. The V end was cut by 2 bases, the J end by 5 bases, with 9 bases between. Per germline, CDR1 SGHTA and CDR2 FQGNSA.

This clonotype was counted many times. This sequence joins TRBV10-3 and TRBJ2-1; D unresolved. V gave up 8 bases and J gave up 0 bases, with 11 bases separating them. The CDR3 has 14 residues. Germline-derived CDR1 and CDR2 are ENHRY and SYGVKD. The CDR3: CAIGRLSSYNEQFF. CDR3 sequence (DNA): TGTGCCATCGGAAGACTTAGCTCCTACAATGAGCAGTTCTTC.

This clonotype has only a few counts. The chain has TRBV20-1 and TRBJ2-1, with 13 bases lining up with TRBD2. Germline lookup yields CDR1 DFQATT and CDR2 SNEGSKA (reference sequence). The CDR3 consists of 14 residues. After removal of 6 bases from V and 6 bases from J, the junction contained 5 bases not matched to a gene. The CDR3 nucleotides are TGCAGTGCCATACTAGCGGGAGGGCCCAATGAGCAGTTCTTC. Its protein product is CSAILAGGPNEQFF.

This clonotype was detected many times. The CDR3 reads CASSQDRGAGSNQPQHF. The CDR3 DNA reads as TGCGCCAGCAGCCAAGATCGGGGGGCGGGTAGCAATCAGCCCCAGCATTTT. The J gene is TRBJ1-5, the V gene TRBV4-3; tentatively, D is TRBD1 (6 bases). Between the trimmed V and J ends, which lost 0 bases and 0 bases, there was a span of 12 bases. The length of the CDR3 is 17 residues. CDR1 is LGHNA and CDR2 is YSLEER in the germline V gene.

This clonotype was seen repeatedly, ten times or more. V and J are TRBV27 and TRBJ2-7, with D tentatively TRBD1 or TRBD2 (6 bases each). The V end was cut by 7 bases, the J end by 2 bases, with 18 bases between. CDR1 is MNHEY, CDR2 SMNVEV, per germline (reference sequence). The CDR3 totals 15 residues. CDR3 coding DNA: TGTGCCAGCACCGATACAGGGACTGTCCCCTACGAGCAGTACTTC. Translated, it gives CASTDTGTVPYEQYF.

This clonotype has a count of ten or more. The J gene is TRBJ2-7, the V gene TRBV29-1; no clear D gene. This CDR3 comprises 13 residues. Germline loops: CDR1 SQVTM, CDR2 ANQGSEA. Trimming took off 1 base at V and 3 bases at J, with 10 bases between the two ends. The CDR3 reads CSVEGPASYEQYF. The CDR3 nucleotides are TGCAGCGTTGAAGGGCCGGCTAGCTACGAGCAGTACTTC.

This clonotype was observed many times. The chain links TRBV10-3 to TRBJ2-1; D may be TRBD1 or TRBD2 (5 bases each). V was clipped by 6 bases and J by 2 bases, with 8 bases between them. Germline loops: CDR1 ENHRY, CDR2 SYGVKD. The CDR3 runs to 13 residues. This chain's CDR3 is CAISPGPYNEQFF. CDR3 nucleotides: TGTGCCATCAGCCCGGGGCCCTACAATGAGCAGTTCTTC.

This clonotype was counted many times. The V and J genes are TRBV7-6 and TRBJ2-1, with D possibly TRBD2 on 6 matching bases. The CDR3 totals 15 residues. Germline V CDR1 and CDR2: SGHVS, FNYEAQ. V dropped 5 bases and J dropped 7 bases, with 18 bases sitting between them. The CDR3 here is CASSPGSGYRNEQFF. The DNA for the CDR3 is TGTGCCAGCAGCCCCGGGAGCGGGTATCGGAATGAGCAGTTCTTC. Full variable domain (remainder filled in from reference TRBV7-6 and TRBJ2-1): GAGVSQSPRYKVTKRGQDVALRCDPISGHVSLYWYRQALGQGPEFLTYFNYEAQQDKSGLPNDRFSAERPEGSISTLTIQRTEQRDSAMYRCASSPGSGYRNEQFFGPGTRLTVL.